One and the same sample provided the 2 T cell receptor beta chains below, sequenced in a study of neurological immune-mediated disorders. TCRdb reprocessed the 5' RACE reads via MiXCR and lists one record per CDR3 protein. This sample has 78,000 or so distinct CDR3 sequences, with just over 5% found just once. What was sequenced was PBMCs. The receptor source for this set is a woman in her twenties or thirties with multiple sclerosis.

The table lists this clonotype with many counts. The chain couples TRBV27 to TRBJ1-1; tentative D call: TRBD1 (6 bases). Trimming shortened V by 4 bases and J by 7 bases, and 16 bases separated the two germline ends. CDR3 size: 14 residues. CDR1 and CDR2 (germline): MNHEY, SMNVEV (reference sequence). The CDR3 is CASSSWESGVEAFF. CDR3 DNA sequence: TGTGCCAGCAGTTCTTGGGAGTCAGGGGTTGAAGCTTTCTTT.

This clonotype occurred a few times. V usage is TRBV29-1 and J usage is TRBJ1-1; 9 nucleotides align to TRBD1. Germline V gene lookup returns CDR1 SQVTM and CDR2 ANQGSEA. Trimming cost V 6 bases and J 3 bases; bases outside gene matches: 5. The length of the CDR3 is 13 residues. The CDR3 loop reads CSVPGQGYTEAFF. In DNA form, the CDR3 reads TGCAGCGTCCCGGGACAGGGCTACACTGAAGCTTTCTTT. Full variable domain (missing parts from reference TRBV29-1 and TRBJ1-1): SAVISQKPSRDICQRGTSLTIQCQVDSQVTMMFWYRQQPGQSLTLIATANQGSEATYESGFVIDKFPISRPNLTFSTLTVSNMSPEDSSIYLCSVPGQGYTEAFFGQGTRLTVV.